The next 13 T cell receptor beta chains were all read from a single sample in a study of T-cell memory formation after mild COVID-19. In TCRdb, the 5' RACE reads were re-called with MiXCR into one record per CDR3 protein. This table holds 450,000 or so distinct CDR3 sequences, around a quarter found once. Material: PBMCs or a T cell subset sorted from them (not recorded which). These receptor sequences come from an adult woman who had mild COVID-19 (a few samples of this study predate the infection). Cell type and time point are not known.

The CDR3 nucleotides are TGTGCCAGCAGTGACTTAGGAGGGGCCAATGAGCAGTTCTTC. Its protein product is CASSDLGGANEQFF. The chain has TRBV6-4 and TRBJ2-1; D might be TRBD2 (6 bases). Germline V CDR1 and CDR2: MRHNA, SNTAGT. The CDR3 has 14 residues. The V end lost 1 base, the J end lost 6 bases, and 10 bases lay between the germline ends.

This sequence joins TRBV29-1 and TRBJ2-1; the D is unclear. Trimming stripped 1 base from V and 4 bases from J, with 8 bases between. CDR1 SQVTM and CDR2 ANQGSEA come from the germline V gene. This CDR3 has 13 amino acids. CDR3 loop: CSVEVADYNEQFF. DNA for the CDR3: TGCAGCGTTGAAGTAGCAGATTACAATGAGCAGTTCTTC.

This chain's CDR3 is CASSLVGAGPGELFF. CDR3 nucleotides: TGTGCCAGCAGCTTAGTTGGTGCGGGACCCGGGGAGCTGTTTTTT. The V call is TRBV7-7, the J call TRBJ2-2; perhaps TRBD2 as D (6 bases). This CDR3 contains 15 residues. CDR1 and CDR2 (germline): SSHAT, FNYEAQ (reference sequence). V was shortened by 1 base and J by 6 bases, with 12 bases between the two germline ends.

The CDR3 nucleotides are TGTGCCACCAGCAGAGATCCCGACAGGGGGCCCGACCAAGAGACCCAGTACTTC. Translating gives CATSRDPDRGPDQETQYF. V usage is TRBV15 and J usage is TRBJ2-5; 10 bases match TRBD1. Germline V gene sequence: CDR1 LNHNV, CDR2 YYDKDF (reference sequence). J lost 0 bases, V lost 0 bases, and 7 bases had no gene match. This CDR3 region has 18 residues.

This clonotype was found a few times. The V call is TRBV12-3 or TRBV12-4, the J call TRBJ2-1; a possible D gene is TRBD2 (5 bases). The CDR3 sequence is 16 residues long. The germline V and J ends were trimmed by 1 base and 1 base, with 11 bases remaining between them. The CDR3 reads CASSLGDYRSYNEQFF. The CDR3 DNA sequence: TGTGCCAGCAGTTTAGGAGACTACCGGTCCTACAATGAGCAGTTCTTC.

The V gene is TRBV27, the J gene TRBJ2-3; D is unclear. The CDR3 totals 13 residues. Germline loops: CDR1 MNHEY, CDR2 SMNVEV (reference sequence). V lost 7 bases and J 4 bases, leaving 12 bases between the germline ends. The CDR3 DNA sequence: TGTGCCAGCAAACCAGTCTTGGCAGATACGCAGTATTTT. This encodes CASKPVLADTQYF.

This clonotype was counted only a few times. CDR3 sequence: CASSPYLAGGPEQYF. The CDR3 nucleotides read TGTGCCAGCAGCCCCTATCTAGCGGGAGGGCCCGAGCAGTACTTC. The chain carries TRBV14 and TRBJ2-7; 12 bases are shared with TRBD2. Germline CDR1 and CDR2: SGHDN and FVKESK. The junction had 7 bases not matched to a gene; V was cut back by 4 bases and J by 6 bases. This CDR3 has 15 residues.

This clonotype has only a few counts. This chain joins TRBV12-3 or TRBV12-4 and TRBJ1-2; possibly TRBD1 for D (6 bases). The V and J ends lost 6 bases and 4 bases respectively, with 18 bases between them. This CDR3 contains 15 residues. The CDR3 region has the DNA TGTGCCAGCAGACTCGGACAGTCCATCAGCTATGGCTACACCTTC. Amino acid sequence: CASRLGQSISYGYTF.

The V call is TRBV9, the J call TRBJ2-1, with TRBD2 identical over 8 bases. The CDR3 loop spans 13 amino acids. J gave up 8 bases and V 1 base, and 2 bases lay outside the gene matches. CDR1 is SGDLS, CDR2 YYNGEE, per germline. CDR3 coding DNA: TGTGCCAGCAGCGTACCGGGAGGGCATGAGCAGTTCTTC. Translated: CASSVPGGHEQFF.

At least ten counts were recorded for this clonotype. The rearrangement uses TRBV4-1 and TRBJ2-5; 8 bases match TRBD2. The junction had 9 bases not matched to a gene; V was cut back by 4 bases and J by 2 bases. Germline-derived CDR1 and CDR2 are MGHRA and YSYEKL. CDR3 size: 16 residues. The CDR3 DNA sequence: TGCGCCAGCAGCCTCCAACCTAGCGGGCGACAAGAGACCCAGTACTTC. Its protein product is CASSLQPSGRQETQYF.

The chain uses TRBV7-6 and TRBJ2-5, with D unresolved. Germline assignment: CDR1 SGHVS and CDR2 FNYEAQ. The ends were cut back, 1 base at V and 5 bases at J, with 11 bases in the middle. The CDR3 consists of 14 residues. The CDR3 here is CASSLDPSWETQYF. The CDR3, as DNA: TGTGCCAGCAGCTTAGATCCTTCATGGGAGACCCAGTACTTC.

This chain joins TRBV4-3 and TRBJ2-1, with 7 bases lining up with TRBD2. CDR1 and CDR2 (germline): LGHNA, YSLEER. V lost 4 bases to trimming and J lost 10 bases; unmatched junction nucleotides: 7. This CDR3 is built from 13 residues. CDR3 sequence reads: CASSLSMGLEQFF. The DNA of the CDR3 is TGCGCCAGCAGCCTATCCATGGGACTAGAGCAGTTCTTC.

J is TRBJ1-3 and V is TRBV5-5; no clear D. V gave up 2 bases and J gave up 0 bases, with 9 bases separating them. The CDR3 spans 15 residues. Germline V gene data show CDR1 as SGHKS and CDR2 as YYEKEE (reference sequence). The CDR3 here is CASSFETHSGNTIYF. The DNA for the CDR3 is TGTGCCAGCAGCTTTGAAACACACTCTGGAAACACCATATATTTT.